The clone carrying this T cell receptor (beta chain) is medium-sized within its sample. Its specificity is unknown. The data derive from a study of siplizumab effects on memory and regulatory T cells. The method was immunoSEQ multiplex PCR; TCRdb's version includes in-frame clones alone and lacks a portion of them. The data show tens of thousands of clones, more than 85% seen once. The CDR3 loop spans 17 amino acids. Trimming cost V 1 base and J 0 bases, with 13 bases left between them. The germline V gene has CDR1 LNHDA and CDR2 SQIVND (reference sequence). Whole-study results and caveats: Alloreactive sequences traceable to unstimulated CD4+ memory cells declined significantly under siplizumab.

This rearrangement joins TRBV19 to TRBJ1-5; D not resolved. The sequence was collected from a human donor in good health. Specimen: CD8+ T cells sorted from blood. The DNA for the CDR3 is TGTGCCAGTAGTATAGGTGACGGACTTTATAGCAATCAGCCCCAGCATTTT. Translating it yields CASSIGDGLYSNQPQHF.